The 26 T cell receptor beta chains below were found in one sample sequenced in a study of cytomegalovirus exposure and HLA in healthy donors. 13 Jbeta primers and 60 Vbeta primers were used for the PCR. Profiled with immunoSEQ multiplex PCR; TCRdb holds only in-frame clones, not every one. The repertoire has fewer than 150,000 clones, about 80% of them found once; the top ten carry about 2.2%. The sequencing sample was made of PBMCs. Source of these receptors: a man aged 30 to 45 in good health and CMV-seronegative.

This chain joins TRBV7-9 and TRBJ2-5, with 9 bases matching TRBD2. Germline V gives CDR1 SEHNR, CDR2 FQNEAQ (reference sequence). J lost 6 bases, V lost 1 base, and 9 bases had no gene match. This CDR3 has 16 residues. CDR3 in amino acids: CASSLEGGRARQTQYF. CDR3 sequence (DNA): TGTGCCAGCAGCTTAGAGGGCGGGAGGGCCCGCCAGACCCAGTACTTC.

The chain couples TRBV6-1 to TRBJ1-1; 10 nucleotides match TRBD1. In germline, CDR1 is MNHNS, CDR2 SASEGT. This CDR3 is 13 amino acids long. J was trimmed by 8 bases and V by 10 bases; bases with no gene match: 10. The CDR3 DNA reads TGTGCCATAAAGACAGGGGGCGCGGTAGAAGCTTTCTTT. Translation: CAIKTGGAVEAFF.

The chain is built from TRBV28 and TRBJ1-3; 10 nucleotides agree with TRBD1. Germline CDR1 is MDHEN and CDR2 is SYDVKM. Germline trimming cut 5 bases from V and 4 bases from J; bases unmatched to any gene: 8. This CDR3 comprises 16 residues. The CDR3 nucleotides read TGTGCCAGCAGTACTCGGACAGGGGGACTAGGAAACACCATATATTTT. Amino acids: CASSTRTGGLGNTIYF.

The sample holds one count of this clone. The V call is TRBV5-1, the J call TRBJ2-3, with TRBD2 matching over 7 bases. The J segment lost 2 bases and the V segment lost 3 bases, leaving 12 bases of the junction unmatched. The CDR3 length is 17 residues. Per germline, CDR1 SGHRS and CDR2 YFSETQ. For the CDR3, the DNA is TGCGCCAGCAGCTCCCCCCAGGGCAGCGGGGACACAGATACGCAGTATTTT. Protein product: CASSSPQGSGDTDTQYF.

This chain links TRBV11-2 with TRBJ1-6; D call uncertain. The CDR3 spans 15 residues. Germline CDR1 reads SGHAT; CDR2 reads FQNNGV. The ends were cut back, 1 base at V and 6 bases at J, with 10 bases in the middle. DNA for the CDR3: TGTGCCAGCAGCTTAGGGGCGCGTCTTAATTCACCCCTCCACTTT. Its translation is CASSLGARLNSPLHF.

The chain uses TRBV27 and TRBJ1-1; 12 bases are a match to TRBD1. This CDR3 region has 15 residues. CDR1 and CDR2 from the germline V gene are MNHEY and SMNVEV (reference sequence). J was trimmed by 5 bases and V by 6 bases; bases with no gene match: 7. CDR3 in DNA: TGTGCCAGCAGAAAGGGACAGGGGGCAGGTACTGAAGCTTTCTTT. This sequence encodes CASRKGQGAGTEAFF.

V and J are TRBV4-1 and TRBJ2-5; D perhaps matches TRBD1 (6 bases). The V end lost 0 bases, the J end lost 3 bases, and 11 bases lay between the germline ends. Germline assignment: CDR1 MGHRA and CDR2 YSYEKL. The CDR3 has 15 residues. CDR3 protein: CASSQELGQKETQYF. CDR3 DNA: TGCGCCAGCAGCCAAGAACTAGGACAGAAAGAGACCCAGTACTTC.

This clone was seen a single time. The rearrangement uses TRBV2 and TRBJ2-5; D ambiguous. CDR1 is SNHLY and CDR2 is FYNNEI in the germline V gene. The CDR3 runs 13 residues. Trimming removed 1 base at V and 7 bases at J, with 10 bases between. CDR3 bases: TGTGCCAGCAGTGAAGGTCCCCCGGGGACCCAGTACTTC. The encoded protein is CASSEGPPGTQYF.

This chain links TRBV7-9 with TRBJ1-1, with 7 bases that match TRBD1. The trim removed 5 bases at V and 0 bases at J, leaving 9 bases unmatched. The CDR3 runs to 16 residues. The germline V gene encodes CDR1 SEHNR and CDR2 FQNEAQ (reference sequence). For the CDR3, the DNA is TGTGCCAGCAGCCCTCCCCGGACAGGATTGAACACTGAAGCTTTCTTT. Translating gives CASSPPRTGLNTEAFF.

The chain employs TRBV18 and TRBJ1-1; 9 positions agree with TRBD1. This CDR3 contains 17 residues. V was pared by 5 bases and J by 3 bases, with 13 bases of the junction left unmatched. The V gene's germline CDR1 is KGHSH and CDR2 LQKENI. CDR3: CASSSNRGRIRDTEAFF. The DNA of the CDR3 is TGTGCCAGCTCATCCAACAGGGGGCGAATTCGGGACACTGAAGCTTTCTTT.

This clone was seen once. The chain couples TRBV9 to TRBJ2-7; D perhaps matches TRBD1 (5 bases). Germline CDR1 is SGDLS and CDR2 is YYNGEE. V lost 4 bases to trimming and J lost 8 bases, with 19 bases between them. CDR3 length: 14 residues. CDR3 sequence reads: CASSPRVQAAQQYF. The CDR3 DNA is TGTGCCAGCAGCCCCCGCGTACAGGCGGCCCAGCAGTACTTC.

As concerns this clone: The DNA is omitted, as the CDR3 cannot be located on it reliably, and the CDR3 follows TCRdb's listing. V gene TRBV28 combines with J gene TRBJ1-2; the listed D gene, TRBD1, was not tested against the DNA. The CDR3 comprises 16 residues, both ends counted. CDR1 MDHEN and CDR2 SYDVKM come from the germline V gene. CDR3 protein: CASSSSTQGVGYGYTF.

The chain joins TRBV6-5 to TRBJ2-2; TRBD1 agrees at 8 bases. This CDR3 has 16 amino acids. V was clipped by 0 bases and J by 4 bases; unmatched bases: 4. Germline V CDR1 and CDR2: MNHEY, SVGAGI. For the CDR3, the DNA is TGTGCCAGCAGTTACTCAGGGACAGGCCGCACCGGGGAGCTGTTTTTT. This encodes CASSYSGTGRTGELFF.

This chain links TRBV4-1 with TRBJ2-7, with 8 bases identical to TRBD1. There are 17 residues in the CDR3. Germline V CDR1 and CDR2: MGHRA, YSYEKL. J lost 6 bases, V lost 0 bases, and 13 bases had no gene match. The chain's CDR3 is CASSQDRVGGTGGEQYF. For the CDR3, the DNA is TGCGCCAGCAGCCAAGACCGGGTTGGGGGAACAGGGGGCGAGCAGTACTTC.

The chain carries TRBV7-6 and TRBJ2-3; 11 bases line up with TRBD2. Looked up from germline, CDR1 is SGHVS and CDR2 is FNYEAQ. This CDR3 is built from 15 residues. V shed 4 bases, J shed 0 bases, and the junction held 0 bases outside the gene matches. The CDR3: CASSWTSGSTDTQYF. The CDR3 coding sequence is TGTGCCAGCAGCTGGACTAGCGGGAGCACAGATACGCAGTATTTT.

The CDR3 loop reads CASSEFRDSYQPQHF. CDR3 in DNA: TGTGCCAGCAGTGAGTTCCGGGACAGCTATCAGCCCCAGCATTTT. This chain links TRBV6-1 with TRBJ1-5; TRBD1 agrees at 7 bases. The trim removed 3 bases at V and 5 bases at J, leaving 7 bases unmatched. Per the germline V gene, CDR1 is MNHNS and CDR2 is SASEGT. The CDR3 totals 15 residues.

This clone has more than one count but fewer than ten. The CDR3 nucleotides are TGTGCCAGCAGCTTGGTACTGGGCTTTTCGAACACTGAAGCTTTCTTT. Translating it yields CASSLVLGFSNTEAFF. The V gene is TRBV5-6, the J gene TRBJ1-1; D unresolved. Deletions cut 0 bases from V and 1 base from J, with 13 bases between. Germline V gene lookup returns CDR1 SGHDT and CDR2 YYEEEE. The CDR3 is 16 amino acids. Full variable domain (remainder filled in from reference TRBV5-6 and TRBJ1-1): DAGVTQSPTHLIKTRGQQVTLRCSPKSGHDTVSWYQQALGQGPQFIFQYYEEEERQRGNFPDRFSGHQFPNYSSELNVNALLLGDSALYLCASSLVLGFSNTEAFFGQGTRLTVV.

The table lists this clone with a few counts. The chain is built from TRBV5-5 and TRBJ1-3, with D possibly matching TRBD1 (5 bases). The V end was cut by 4 bases, the J end by 1 base, with 15 bases between. Looked up from germline, CDR1 is SGHKS and CDR2 is YYEKEE (reference sequence). The CDR3 is 16 amino acids. Here the CDR3 reads CASSTRDSHSGNTIYF. The CDR3 DNA sequence: TGTGCCAGCAGCACCCGGGACTCACATTCTGGAAACACCATATATTTT.

The chain recombines TRBV28 with TRBJ1-5; 8 bases fit TRBD1. V lost 6 bases to trimming and J lost 4 bases; unmatched junction nucleotides: 5. Per germline, CDR1 MDHEN and CDR2 SYDVKM. There are 14 residues in the CDR3. DNA for the CDR3: TGTGCCAGCAGGGGAGGACAGGGAAATCAGCCCCAGCATTTT. It codes for CASRGGQGNQPQHF.

The CDR3 loop reads CASSLRDRGPASYEQYF. The CDR3 nucleotides read TGCGCCAGCAGCTTGAGGGACAGGGGGCCCGCATCCTACGAGCAGTACTTC. The chain uses TRBV5-1 and TRBJ2-7; 12 nucleotides agree with TRBD1. The CDR3 sequence is 17 residues long. Germline CDR1 and CDR2: SGHRS and YFSETQ. The trim removed 1 base at V and 1 base at J, leaving 6 bases unmatched.

Concerning this clone: The junction does not match germline at one end; this may be a read error. The rearrangement joins TRBV4-2 to TRBJ1-5, with 7 positions matching TRBD1. The germline CDR1 and CDR2 sequences are LGHNA and YNFKEQ. The CDR3 contains 15 residues. The CDR3 DNA follows: TGTGCCAGCAGCTTACCGGACAGGCACAATCAGCCCCAGAATTTT. It specifies CASSLPDRHNQPQNF.

The chain has TRBV5-1 and TRBJ2-3; unclear D gene. CDR3 length: 15 amino acids. Germline values: CDR1 SGHRS, CDR2 YFSETQ. The V end lost 0 bases, the J end lost 1 base, and 9 bases lay between the germline ends. DNA for the CDR3: TGCGCCAGCAGCTTGGTGGGCCCGGGCACAGATACGCAGTATTTT. It codes for CASSLVGPGTDTQYF.

The chain couples TRBV5-1 to TRBJ2-5, with D perhaps TRBD1 (6 bases). In germline, CDR1 is SGHRS, CDR2 YFSETQ. The CDR3 totals 17 residues. V lost 1 base, J lost 3 bases, and 19 bases lay in between. CDR3 DNA: TGCGCCAGCAGCTTGATTTCTGGGGGCGCAAGGAAAGAGACCCAGTACTTC. Translation gives CASSLISGGARKETQYF.

The gene calls are TRBV2 and TRBJ1-4, with TRBD1 as a possible D gene (5 bases). The CDR3 consists of 14 residues. The germline CDR1 and CDR2 sequences are SNHLY and FYNNEI. V was trimmed by 4 bases and J by 1 base, leaving 7 bases between them. The CDR3 sequence is CASSVQGTNEKLFF. The CDR3 nucleotides are TGTGCCAGCAGTGTCCAGGGAACTAATGAAAAACTGTTTTTT. Looking up the rest from reference TRBV2 and TRBJ1-4 gives the full variable domain: EPEVTQTPSHQVTQMGQEVILRCVPISNHLYFYWYRQILGQKVEFLVSFYNNEISEKSEIFDDQFSVERPDGSNFTLKIRSTKLEDSAMYFCASSVQGTNEKLFFGSGTQLSVL.

The J gene is TRBJ2-2, the V gene TRBV29-1; 7 nucleotides line up with TRBD1. V shed 6 bases and J 5 bases; nucleotides not matched to a gene: 15. The germline gives CDR1 SQVTM, CDR2 ANQGSEA. The CDR3 has 16 amino acids. CDR3 in DNA: TGCAGCGTCCTCGGACTGAAGGGGGCGCCGACCGGGGAGCTGTTTTTT. It is translated as CSVLGLKGAPTGELFF.

CDR3: CASRDRGRHEQFF. DNA of the CDR3: TGTGCCAGCAGGGACAGGGGGCGACATGAGCAGTTCTTC. The J gene is TRBJ2-1, the V gene TRBV28; 11 nucleotides line up with TRBD1. This CDR3 spans 13 amino acids. CDR1 is MDHEN and CDR2 is SYDVKM in the germline V gene. The junction had 3 bases not matched to a gene; V was cut back by 6 bases and J by 8 bases.